This TCR beta chain derives from a study of blood T cell repertoires in COVID-19. Original data processing: Reference gene primer amplification gave nucleated cell count estimates. Assay used: immunoSEQ multiplex PCR; TCRdb lists only in-frame clones, some missing. V and J calls and clone size are copied from that table; D and trimming were computed from the DNA. The data show under 85,000 clones, approximately 88% seen once. The trim removed 0 bases at V and 7 bases at J, leaving 12 bases unmatched. Germline V gene sequence: CDR1 LGHNA, CDR2 YSLEER. The CDR3 covers 17 residues. Sample: peripheral blood. The chain is built from TRBV4-3 and TRBJ2-1, with 7 bases fitting TRBD2. The TCR was taken from an elderly woman with active or convalescent COVID-19. Here the CDR3 DNA reads TGCGCCAGCAGCCAAGAAGGTCGGGGACTCGGGAGGAATGAGCAGTTCTTC. Its protein product is CASSQEGRGLGRNEQFF.